This T cell receptor (beta chain) was recorded in a study of T-cell reconstitution after alpha-beta-depleted transplantation in children. Molecular barcoding with unique molecular identifiers was used for the TCRbeta library. Each CDR3 protein gets one entry after TCRdb re-called the PCR reads with MiXCR. The sample yields hundreds of thousands of distinct CDR3 sequences, under 20% seen once. Per germline, CDR1 PRHDT and CDR2 FYEKMQ (reference sequence). Trimming cost V 5 bases and J 7 bases; bases outside gene matches: 8. The CDR3 length is 15 residues. The specimen was PBMCs, mostly from graft donor cells, collected 360 days after TCRalphabeta/CD19-depleted stem cell transplant. The receptor was isolated from a boy under three years old who had a stem cell transplant for Wiskott-Aldrich syndrome, so the T cells may come from the graft donor. This chain uses TRBV13 with TRBJ2-1; 10 bases fit TRBD2. This CDR3 reads CASSLPSGGGNEQFF. CDR3 nucleotides: TGTGCCAGCAGCCTACCAAGCGGGGGGGGTAATGAGCAGTTCTTC. Full variable domain (remainder filled in from reference TRBV13 and TRBJ2-1): AAGVIQSPRHLIKEKRETATLKCYPIPRHDTVYWYQQGPGQDPQFLISFYEKMQSDKGSIPDRFSAQQFSDYHSELNMSSLELGDSALYFCASSLPSGGGNEQFFGPGTRLTVL.